The next 7 T cell receptor beta chains were all read from a single sample in a study of vaccination and CD4 T cells after COVID-19. The Oncomine TCR Beta short-read assay was applied to DNA of cultured CD4+ T cells. TCRdb passed the PCR reads through MiXCR, listing each CDR3 protein once. The data show about 7,300 distinct CDR3 sequences, 40% to 65% seen once. For these receptors, no antigen is known. Sample treatment: approximately 9-day PBMC culture with coronavirus spike peptide pools or control peptides (ViraFEST assay). The sample consisted of CD4+ T cells from blood, cultured in vitro. The source of these receptors is a human donor who had recovered from COVID-19.

The chain has TRBV20-1 and TRBJ2-5; 11 bases map to TRBD2. There are 20 residues in the CDR3. Germline V gene data show CDR1 as DFQATT and CDR2 as SNEGSKA (reference sequence). V lost 6 bases to trimming and J lost 2 bases; unmatched junction nucleotides: 23. The CDR3 protein is CSAGAPLGASGGRRQETQYF. The CDR3 DNA sequence: TGCAGTGCCGGAGCCCCCCTCGGGGCTAGCGGGGGGCGGAGACAAGAGACCCAGTACTTC.

This clonotype is labeled as hyperexpanded (1% or more). The chain recombines TRBV20-1 with TRBJ1-2; 9 bases match TRBD1. The junction had 10 bases not matched to a gene; V was cut back by 6 bases and J by 8 bases. CDR1 and CDR2 (germline): DFQATT, SNEGSKA (reference sequence). The CDR3 is 13 residues long. In DNA form, the CDR3 reads TGCAGTGCCGCCCCGGGACAGGGTTTAGGCTACACCTTC. Its protein is CSAAPGQGLGYTF.

This clonotype showed up just a few times. The chain recombines TRBV6-2 or TRBV6-3 with TRBJ1-2, with 10 positions matching TRBD1. Germline V gene sequence: CDR1 MNHEY, CDR2 SVGEGT. The CDR3 sequence is 15 residues long. V trimming: 2 bases; J trimming: 3 bases; junction bases outside the gene matches: 3. The CDR3 DNA reads TGTGCCAGCAGTTACCAGGACAGGGGGTACTATGGCTACACCTTC. This codes for CASSYQDRGYYGYTF.

This clonotype has a handful of counts. The chain has TRBV6-2 or TRBV6-3 and TRBJ2-5; D might be TRBD1 (7 bases). The CDR3 is 14 amino acids. Germline V gene sequence: CDR1 MNHEY, CDR2 SVGEGT. Trimming left V 3 bases short and J 4 bases short, with 12 bases between. In DNA form, the CDR3 reads TGTGCCAGCAGTTATGGAGGGGGCCGAGAGACCCAGTACTTC. Translating gives CASSYGGGRETQYF.

V gene TRBV6-1 combines with J gene TRBJ2-7, with D uncertain. The CDR3 has 13 residues. Per the germline V gene, CDR1 is MNHNS and CDR2 is SASEGT. The V end lost 3 bases, the J end lost 1 base, and 7 bases lay between the germline ends. CDR3 sequence reads: CASSDLGSYEQYF. The CDR3 nucleotides are TGTGCCAGCAGTGACCTGGGTTCCTACGAGCAGTACTTC.

Here the CDR3 DNA reads TGTGCCACCAGCAGAGATTACGGGGGGCCTCAGCCCCAGCATTTT. Amino acid sequence: CATSRDYGGPQPQHF. The chain recombines TRBV15 with TRBJ1-5, with D possibly being TRBD1 (6 bases). CDR1 is LNHNV, CDR2 YYDKDF, per germline (reference sequence). The CDR3 totals 15 residues. V shed 0 bases and J shed 6 bases, with 12 bases lying between them.

The genes are TRBV20-1 and TRBJ2-1, with D maybe TRBD2 (6 bases). Germline assignment: CDR1 DFQATT and CDR2 SNEGSKA (reference sequence). This CDR3 is built from 14 residues. Trimming pared 2 bases from V and 4 bases from J, leaving 12 bases between. Here the CDR3 DNA reads TGCAGTGCTAGAAGGGGCGGGGAGTACAATGAGCAGTTCTTC. As protein: CSARRGGEYNEQFF.